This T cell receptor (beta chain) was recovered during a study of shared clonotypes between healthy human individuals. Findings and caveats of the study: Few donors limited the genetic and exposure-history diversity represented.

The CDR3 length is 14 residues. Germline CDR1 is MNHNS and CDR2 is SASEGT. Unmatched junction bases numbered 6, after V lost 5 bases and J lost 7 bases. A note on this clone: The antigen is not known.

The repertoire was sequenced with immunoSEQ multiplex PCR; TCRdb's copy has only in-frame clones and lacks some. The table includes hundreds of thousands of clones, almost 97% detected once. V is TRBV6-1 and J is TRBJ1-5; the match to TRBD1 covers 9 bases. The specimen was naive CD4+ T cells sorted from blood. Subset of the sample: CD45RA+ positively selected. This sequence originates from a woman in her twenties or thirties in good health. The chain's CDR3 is CASSKQGASQPQHF. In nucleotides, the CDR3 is TGTGCCAGCAGTAAACAGGGGGCGAGCCAGCCCCAGCATTTT.